The TCR beta chain described here comes from a study of blood T cells in healthy people across ages. Primed by a sample-barcoded 5' primer and a J-beta primer mix, a second PCR proceeded for about 6 to 11 cycles. Individual samples furnished no less than 2.5 million CDR3-containing paired-end reads apiece. Via MiXCR, TCRdb re-called the 5' RACE reads, giving one row per CDR3 protein. The sample carries about 970,000 distinct CDR3 sequences, roughly 51% recorded once. PBMCs were isolated at a quantity of at least 6 million per sample. Germline V lookup: CDR1 LGHDT, CDR2 YNNKEL (reference sequence). V shed 5 bases, J shed 7 bases, and the junction held 10 bases outside the gene matches. The CDR3 consists of 15 residues.

Sequencing input: blood. This receptor was identified in a woman in her sixties or seventies in good health. V and J are TRBV3-1 and TRBJ2-1, with 8 bases identical to TRBD2. The CDR3 spells CASSYGAGVANEQFF. In nucleotides, the CDR3 is TGTGCCAGCAGCTATGGAGCGGGAGTGGCGAATGAGCAGTTCTTC.